Shown below are 9 T cell receptor beta chains from a single sample sequenced in a study of OX40 agonist ivuxolimab in advanced cancers. Sequenced by immunoSEQ multiplex PCR; TCRdb stores in-frame clones only, minus some. This table has approximately 92,000 clones, roughly 95% appearing once. The source was CD4+ or CD8+ T cells sorted from blood, collected in a trial of the OX40 agonist ivuxolimab. The receptor set was obtained from an adult with an advanced solid tumor such as melanoma, head and neck, liver or kidney cancer.

As DNA, the CDR3 is TGTGCCAGCAGCTTCGCTTACTTACAGCCCCAGCATTTT. Its translation is CASSFAYLQPQHF. The V and J genes are TRBV7-2 and TRBJ1-5; D is unclear. The V end was cut by 3 bases, the J end by 7 bases, with 10 bases between. The germline V gene encodes CDR1 SGHTA and CDR2 FQGNSA. CDR3 size: 13 residues.

The V gene is TRBV28, the J gene TRBJ1-2; TRBD1 matches at 7 bases. CDR3 size: 13 residues. Per the germline V gene, CDR1 is MDHEN and CDR2 is SYDVKM. After removal of 6 bases from V and 4 bases from J, the junction contained 5 bases not matched to a gene. This chain's CDR3 is CASRPPGGYGYTF. As DNA, the CDR3 is TGTGCCAGCAGACCGCCAGGGGGCTATGGCTACACCTTC.

Only a few counts were recorded for this clone. The V call is TRBV10-1, the J call TRBJ1-6; TRBD1 might be the D (6 bases). Between the trimmed V and J ends, which lost 7 bases and 10 bases, there was a span of 14 bases. Germline-derived CDR1 and CDR2 are WNHNN and SYGVQD (reference sequence). The CDR3 consists of 13 residues. CDR3 sequence: CASTNRVGSPLHF. Written as DNA, the CDR3 is TGCGCCAGCACGAACAGGGTCGGATCACCCCTCCACTTT.

This clone was seen a single time. The chain is built from TRBV7-2 and TRBJ1-4; 7 bases are a match to TRBD1. The germline gives CDR1 SGHTA, CDR2 FQGNSA. The CDR3 extends over 15 amino acids. The V and J ends lost 1 base and 3 bases, in that order; junction bases with no gene match: 2. DNA for the CDR3: TGTGCCAGCAGCTTAGGGGGACAGCCTAATGAAAAACTGTTTTTT. Translating gives CASSLGGQPNEKLFF.

This clone was picked up one time. V is TRBV28 and J is TRBJ1-2, with 9 bases that match TRBD1. CDR1 and CDR2 from the germline V gene are MDHEN and SYDVKM. The CDR3 covers 14 residues. V was clipped by 5 bases and J by 4 bases; unmatched bases: 5. This CDR3 reads CASSPWTGAYGYTF. The CDR3 DNA reads as TGTGCCAGCAGTCCCTGGACAGGGGCCTATGGCTACACCTTC.

This chain links TRBV30 with TRBJ2-3, with TRBD2 matching over 9 bases. The CDR3 totals 16 residues. V lost 2 bases to trimming and J lost 2 bases; unmatched junction nucleotides: 8. Per germline, CDR1 GTSNPN and CDR2 SVGIG (reference sequence). The CDR3 protein is CAWSPRLAGITDTQYF. The CDR3 nucleotides read TGTGCCTGGAGTCCGCGGCTAGCGGGAATCACAGATACGCAGTATTTT.

The chain couples TRBV7-2 to TRBJ2-5; D ambiguous. There are 14 residues in the CDR3. The V and J ends lost 1 base and 4 bases respectively, with 10 bases between them. Germline V gives CDR1 SGHTA, CDR2 FQGNSA. CDR3 amino acids: CASSLERLSETQYF. Written as DNA, the CDR3 is TGTGCCAGCAGCTTAGAACGGCTCTCAGAGACCCAGTACTTC.

The chain couples TRBV25-1 to TRBJ2-3, with 7 positions matching TRBD2. V dropped 4 bases and J dropped 2; count of bases not matched to a gene: 3. The CDR3 has 14 amino acids. Looked up from germline, CDR1 is MGHDK and CDR2 is SYGVNS. The CDR3 DNA is TGTGCCAGCAGTGTCGGGAGGACCACAGATACGCAGTATTTT. Translated: CASSVGRTTDTQYF.

The chain couples TRBV9 to TRBJ2-3; TRBD1 matches 10 bases. CDR3 length equals 16 residues. Germline CDR1 SGDLS, CDR2 YYNGEE. V was pared by 2 bases and J by 1 base, with 4 bases of the junction left unmatched. CDR3 in amino acids: CASSVRQGARTDTQYF. The DNA for the CDR3 is TGTGCCAGCAGCGTGCGACAGGGGGCCCGCACAGATACGCAGTATTTT.